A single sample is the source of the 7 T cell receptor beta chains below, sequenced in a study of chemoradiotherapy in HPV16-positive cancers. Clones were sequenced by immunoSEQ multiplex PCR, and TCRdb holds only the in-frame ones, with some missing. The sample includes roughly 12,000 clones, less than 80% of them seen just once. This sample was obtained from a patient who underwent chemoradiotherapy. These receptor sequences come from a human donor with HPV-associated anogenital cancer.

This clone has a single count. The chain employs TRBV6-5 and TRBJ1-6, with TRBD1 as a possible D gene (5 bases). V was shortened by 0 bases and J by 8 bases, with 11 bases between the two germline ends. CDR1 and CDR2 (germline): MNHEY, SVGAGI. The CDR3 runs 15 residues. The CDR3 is CASSYSIRADSPLHF. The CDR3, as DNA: TGTGCCAGCAGTTACTCGATCAGGGCGGATTCACCCCTCCACTTT.

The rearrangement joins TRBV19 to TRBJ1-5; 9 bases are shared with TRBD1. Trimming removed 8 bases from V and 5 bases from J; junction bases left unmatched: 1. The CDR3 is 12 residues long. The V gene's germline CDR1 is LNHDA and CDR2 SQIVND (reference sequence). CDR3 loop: CASRDRDQPQHF. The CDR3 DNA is TGTGCCAGTCGGGACAGGGATCAGCCCCAGCATTTT.

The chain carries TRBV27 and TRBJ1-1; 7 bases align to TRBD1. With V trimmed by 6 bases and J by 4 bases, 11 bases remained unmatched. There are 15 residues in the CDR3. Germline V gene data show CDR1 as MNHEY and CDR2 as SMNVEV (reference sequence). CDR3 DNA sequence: TGTGCCAGCAGACCAAGACAGGGCGAGGGCACTGAAGCTTTCTTT. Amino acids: CASRPRQGEGTEAFF.

The CDR3 DNA follows: TGTGCCAGCAAAGGGCCCGGGGAGACCCAGTACTTC. Protein sequence: CASKGPGETQYF. V and J are TRBV2 and TRBJ2-5; no clear D gene. The CDR3 is made up of 12 amino acids. Germline V CDR1 and CDR2: SNHLY, FYNNEI. V was clipped by 7 bases and J by 5 bases, with 11 bases between them.

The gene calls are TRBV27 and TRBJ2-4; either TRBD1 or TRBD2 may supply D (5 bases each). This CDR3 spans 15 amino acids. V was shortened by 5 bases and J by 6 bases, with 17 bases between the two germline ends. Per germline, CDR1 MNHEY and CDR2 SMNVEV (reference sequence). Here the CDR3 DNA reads TGTGCCAGCAGTATAACTAGTTTTGGGGCAAACATTCAGTACTTC. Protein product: CASSITSFGANIQYF.

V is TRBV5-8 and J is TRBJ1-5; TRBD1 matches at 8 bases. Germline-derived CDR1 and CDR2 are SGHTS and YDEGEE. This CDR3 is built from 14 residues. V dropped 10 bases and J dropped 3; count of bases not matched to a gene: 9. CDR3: CAAKGQGYNQPQHF. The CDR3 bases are TGTGCCGCAAAAGGACAGGGATACAATCAGCCCCAGCATTTT.

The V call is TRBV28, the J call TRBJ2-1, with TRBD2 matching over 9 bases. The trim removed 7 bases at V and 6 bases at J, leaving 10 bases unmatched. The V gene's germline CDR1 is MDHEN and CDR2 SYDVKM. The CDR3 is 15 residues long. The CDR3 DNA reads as TGTGCCAGCACTATCGATAGCGGGAGAGTCAATGAGCAGTTCTTC. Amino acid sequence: CASTIDSGRVNEQFF.